This TCR beta chain originates from a study of T-cell reconstitution after alpha-beta-depleted transplantation in children. Preparation of the TCRbeta library used unique molecular identifiers. TCRdb fed the PCR reads into MiXCR, producing one record per CDR3 protein. Among 530,000 or so distinct CDR3 sequences listed, roughly 30% were seen once. From germline, CDR1 is KGHSH and CDR2 LQKENI. The CDR3 length is 14 residues. Trimming cost V 6 bases and J 4 bases, with 13 bases left between them. The material was PBMCs, obtained before TCRalphabeta/CD19-depleted stem cell transplant. The chain links TRBV18 to TRBJ1-3; D unresolved. The clonotype was recovered from a boy less than two years old with Wiskott-Aldrich syndrome, due to receive a stem cell transplant. This chain's CDR3 is CASSPSTPGNTIYF. In DNA form, the CDR3 reads TGTGCCAGCTCGCCAAGTACTCCGGGAAACACCATATATTTT.